This T cell receptor beta chain comes out of a study of T cells in Graves' hyperthyroidism and ophthalmopathy. Per germline, CDR1 DFQATT and CDR2 SNEGSKA (reference sequence). The V end was cut by 1 base, the J end by 7 bases, with 17 bases between. The CDR3 has 15 residues. TCR beta CDR3 region amplification was performed from RNA transcripts. HTBI primers were used for first-round RT-PCR of the TCR CDR3. TCRdb independently ran MiXCR on the multiplex PCR reads; one entry per CDR3 protein. The table has about 200,000 distinct CDR3 sequences, roughly a sixth seen once. Exclusion followed for patients with uncontrolled infection, other autoimmune disease, pregnancy or lactation.

The specimen was blood. The chain uses TRBV20-1 and TRBJ2-1; the D gene could be TRBD1 or TRBD2 (6 bases each). This TCR was recovered from a woman between 45 and 60 years old with Graves' hyperthyroidism. The CDR3 loop is CSARVRKGGLNEQFF. The CDR3 nucleotides are TGCAGTGCTAGAGTTCGGAAAGGGGGGTTGAATGAGCAGTTCTTC.